These 23 T cell receptor beta chains originate from one sample sequenced in a study of T-cell reconstitution after alpha-beta-depleted transplantation in children (dated by TCRdb to 2016 to 2018). The protocol used for the library was PCR. This sample was sequenced with an Illumina HiSeq 2500. TCR libraries were prepared with molecular barcoding, using unique molecular identifiers to normalize TCRbeta repertoire quantification. TCRdb reworked the public reads: Q25 trimming with fastp, MiXCR clone assembly, productive beta chains retained. Records with the same CDR3 protein are collapsed into one entry carrying the most frequent genes and DNA. For this sample the table gives some 350,000 distinct CDR3 sequences, of which 10% were detected only once. The ten biggest clones cover 2% to 2.5% of the sample. The sample in question was PBMCs from the stem cell graft donor, obtained from the stem cell graft. Receptors originate from a human donor who donated a stem cell graft to a child with acute lymphoblastic leukemia.

The sample holds many counts of this clonotype. This sequence joins TRBV7-2 and TRBJ2-3, with D unclear. The V and J ends lost 1 base and 2 bases respectively, with 4 bases between them. CDR3 length: 13 amino acids. CDR1 and CDR2 (germline): SGHTA, FQGNSA. The chain's CDR3 is CASSLVYTDTQYF. In DNA, the CDR3 is TGTGCCAGCAGCTTAGTTTACACAGATACGCAGTATTTT.

This clonotype has just a few counts. In nucleotides, the CDR3 is TGTGCCAGCAGCGGGGAAGGGACTAGCGGGAGTCCAGGTCCCTACGAGCAGTACTTC. As protein: CASSGEGTSGSPGPYEQYF. The chain combines TRBV7-6 with TRBJ2-7; TRBD2 matches 14 bases. The CDR3 is 19 residues long. Germline V gene lookup returns CDR1 SGHVS and CDR2 FNYEAQ. V trimming: 5 bases; J trimming: 2 bases; junction bases outside the gene matches: 14.

The table lists this clonotype with a few counts. The genes are TRBV28 and TRBJ2-1, with 10 nucleotides matching TRBD2. Trimming took 4 bases from V and 0 from J; bases not matched to a gene: 12. There are 19 residues in the CDR3. Germline V CDR1 and CDR2: MDHEN, SYDVKM. Here the CDR3 DNA reads TGTGCCAGCAGTTCACTAGCGGGACTTCTTCTCAGCTCCTACAATGAGCAGTTCTTC. Its protein product is CASSSLAGLLLSSYNEQFF.

J is TRBJ2-7 and V is TRBV12-3 or TRBV12-4; D may correspond to TRBD1 or TRBD2 (5 bases each). This CDR3 has 14 amino acids. Trimming pared 5 bases from V and 2 bases from J, leaving 13 bases between. As DNA, the CDR3 is TGTGCCAGCAGTAGCCGAGGGGCCACCTACGAGCAGTACTTC. It yields the protein CASSSRGATYEQYF.

This clonotype turned up a few times. The chain uses TRBV5-1 and TRBJ2-3, with 14 bases fitting TRBD2. CDR3 length equals 18 residues. The germline gives CDR1 SGHRS, CDR2 YFSETQ. J lost 4 bases, V lost 4 bases, and 11 bases had no gene match. The CDR3 DNA is TGCGCCAGCAGCGCACCCTGGACTAGCGGGAGGCTTCCAGATACGCAGTATTTT. Its protein is CASSAPWTSGRLPDTQYF. The full variable domain, with the rest looked up from reference TRBV5-1 and TRBJ2-3, is KAGVTQTPRYLIKTRGQQVTLSCSPISGHRSVSWYQQTPGQGLQFLFEYFSETQRNKGNFPGRFSGRQFSNSRSEMNVSTLELGDSALYLCASSAPWTSGRLPDTQYFGPGTRLTVL.

This clonotype was seen a few times. This chain joins TRBV7-2 and TRBJ2-1; perhaps TRBD2 as D (6 bases). Per the germline V gene, CDR1 is SGHTA and CDR2 is FQGNSA. V was shortened by 2 bases and J by 7 bases, with 18 bases between the two germline ends. The CDR3 loop spans 16 amino acids. Written as DNA, the CDR3 is TGTGCCAGCAGCTTAAGTCTGGCGGGATCACGGAATGAGCAGTTCTTC. Residues: CASSLSLAGSRNEQFF.

This clonotype was counted a few times. The rearrangement joins TRBV4-2 to TRBJ1-1; no clear D. CDR3 length equals 15 residues. Trimming pared 0 bases from V and 0 bases from J, leaving 8 bases between. Germline V gene sequence: CDR1 LGHNA, CDR2 YNFKEQ. Written as DNA, the CDR3 is TGTGCCAGCAGCCAAGATCTGTCGGTGAACACTGAAGCTTTCTTT. Translated: CASSQDLSVNTEAFF.

This clonotype turned up a few times. The chain employs TRBV20-1 and TRBJ1-2; 7 bases line up with TRBD1. Germline CDR1 and CDR2: DFQATT and SNEGSKA (reference sequence). J was trimmed by 3 bases and V by 1 base; bases with no gene match: 8. The CDR3 runs 15 residues. CDR3 DNA sequence: TGCAGTGCTAGAGTTATGGGACAGATTCACTATGGCTACACCTTC. This sequence encodes CSARVMGQIHYGYTF.

The chain combines TRBV12-3 or TRBV12-4 with TRBJ2-1; 11 nucleotides agree with TRBD2. The CDR3 is 18 amino acids. Trimming took 10 bases from V and 8 from J; bases not matched to a gene: 22. This chain's CDR3 is CAICLIITSGRTAHEQFF. CDR3 DNA sequence: TGTGCCATCTGTTTAATTATAACTAGCGGGAGAACGGCGCATGAGCAGTTCTTC.

This clonotype was seen more than once but under ten times. This sequence joins TRBV7-2 and TRBJ2-7, with no clear D. V was trimmed by 2 bases and J by 3 bases, leaving 8 bases between them. The CDR3 sequence is 13 residues long. Germline V gives CDR1 SGHTA, CDR2 FQGNSA. The CDR3 loop is CASSLTTRYEQYF. For the CDR3, the DNA is TGTGCCAGCAGCTTAACCACCCGCTACGAGCAGTACTTC.

This clonotype was observed at least ten times. V is TRBV7-8 and J is TRBJ2-5; D may match TRBD1 or TRBD2 (5 bases each). V lost 7 bases, J lost 4 bases, and 16 bases lay in between. There are 14 residues in the CDR3. Germline V lookup: CDR1 SGHVS, CDR2 FQNEAQ. In DNA, the CDR3 is TGTGCCAGCACCAGGGACCGCAGACTAGAGACCCAGTACTTC. Its translation is CASTRDRRLETQYF.

This clonotype appeared a few times. The chain links TRBV7-3 to TRBJ2-2; perhaps TRBD2 as D (6 bases). Per the germline V gene, CDR1 is SGHTA and CDR2 is FQGTGA. Trimming removed 1 base from V and 4 bases from J, with 13 bases in between. This CDR3 is 16 amino acids long. The CDR3 spells CASSLMGGGPTGELFF. In nucleotides, the CDR3 is TGTGCCAGCAGCTTAATGGGGGGAGGCCCCACCGGGGAGCTGTTTTTT.

This clonotype occurred a few times. The rearrangement links TRBV28 to TRBJ2-2; either TRBD1 or TRBD2 may fit D (6 bases each). The CDR3 is 16 residues long. CDR1 is MDHEN and CDR2 is SYDVKM in the germline V gene. The germline V and J ends were trimmed by 4 bases and 7 bases, with 19 bases remaining between them. In DNA, the CDR3 is TGTGCCAGCAGTTCACAGGGAACCCCCGGGGGCGGGGAGCTGTTTTTT. Amino acid sequence: CASSSQGTPGGGELFF.

The rearrangement links TRBV2 to TRBJ2-7, with 7 bases matching TRBD2. The germline V gene has CDR1 SNHLY and CDR2 FYNNEI. The CDR3 is 13 amino acids. V shed 8 bases and J 2 bases; nucleotides not matched to a gene: 6. The CDR3 spells CASSGTTPYEQYF. CDR3 DNA sequence: TGTGCCAGCTCCGGGACTACCCCCTACGAGCAGTACTTC.

This clonotype was observed at least ten times. The V gene is TRBV12-3 or TRBV12-4, the J gene TRBJ2-3; D is uncertain. V lost 6 bases, J lost 0 bases, and 10 bases lay in between. The CDR3 contains 14 residues. CDR3 nucleotides: TGTGCCAGCAGACGTCCCAGGAGCACAGATACGCAGTATTTT. It specifies CASRRPRSTDTQYF.

The sample holds a few counts of this clonotype. CDR3 coding DNA: TGTGCCAGCAGTTCCCTAAGAGCGGCCTTCTCCTACAATGAGCAGTTCTTC. Residues: CASSSLRAAFSYNEQFF. V and J are TRBV28 and TRBJ2-1, with D perhaps matching TRBD2 (5 bases). Deletions cut 4 bases from V and 0 bases from J, with 16 bases between. The CDR3 spans 17 residues. Germline V gene lookup returns CDR1 MDHEN and CDR2 SYDVKM. The entire variable domain, with the rest obtained from reference TRBV28 and TRBJ2-1, is as follows: DVKVTQSSRYLVKRTGEKVFLECVQDMDHENMFWYRQDPGLGLRLIYFSYDVKMKEKGDIPEGYSVSREKKERFSLILESASTNQTSMYLCASSSLRAAFSYNEQFFGPGTRLTVL.

This sequence joins TRBV29-1 and TRBJ1-5; D unresolved. Per the germline V gene, CDR1 is SQVTM and CDR2 is ANQGSEA. The CDR3 consists of 14 residues. The V end was cut by 5 bases, the J end by 1 base, with 12 bases between. In DNA, the CDR3 is TGCAGCGTTTCTGACGGATTCAGCAATCAGCCCCAGCATTTT. This codes for CSVSDGFSNQPQHF.

This sequence joins TRBV4-1 and TRBJ2-7; D is undetermined. The V gene lost 3 bases and the J gene lost 2 bases, with 8 bases spanning the gap. The CDR3 is made up of 13 amino acids. The germline gives CDR1 MGHRA, CDR2 YSYEKL. CDR3 DNA sequence: TGCGCCAGCAGCCACGGACGGACCTACGAGCAGTACTTC. Translation gives CASSHGRTYEQYF.

This clonotype was detected many times. This chain connects TRBV7-8 to TRBJ2-7, with 7 bases lining up with TRBD1. The germline gives CDR1 SGHVS, CDR2 FQNEAQ. This CDR3 spans 14 amino acids. V shed 5 bases and J 0 bases; nucleotides not matched to a gene: 4. The chain's CDR3 is CASSRRDSSYEQYF. In DNA form, the CDR3 reads TGTGCCAGCAGCCGCCGGGACAGCTCCTACGAGCAGTACTTC.

This clonotype has just a few counts. The V call is TRBV30, the J call TRBJ1-1; D possibly corresponds to TRBD1 (6 bases). The V end was cut by 4 bases, the J end by 7 bases, with 16 bases between. CDR3 length equals 13 residues. Germline loops: CDR1 GTSNPN, CDR2 SVGIG (reference sequence). The CDR3 spells CAWIGGGLVEAFF. The CDR3 DNA is TGTGCCTGGATCGGGGGGGGGCTGGTTGAAGCTTTCTTT.

This clonotype was detected ten times or more. The chain combines TRBV12-3 or TRBV12-4 with TRBJ1-1; perhaps TRBD1 as D (6 bases). The V end lost 6 bases, the J end lost 0 bases, and 17 bases lay between the germline ends. The CDR3 is made up of 16 amino acids. CDR3: CASSPGQNYMNTEAFF. The DNA of the CDR3 is TGTGCCAGCAGCCCCGGACAGAATTACATGAACACTGAAGCTTTCTTT.

This clonotype was detected a few times. Written as DNA, the CDR3 is TGTGCCAGTAGTAAGCCAGCGGGAGTCAACACCGGGGAGCTGTTTTTT. Translation gives CASSKPAGVNTGELFF. The chain recombines TRBV19 with TRBJ2-2; 8 nucleotides agree with TRBD2. The CDR3 sequence is 16 residues long. Losses at the gene ends were 4 bases for V and 2 bases for J; bases not matched to a gene: 6. Germline V gene lookup returns CDR1 LNHDA and CDR2 SQIVND (reference sequence).

V gene TRBV20-1 combines with J gene TRBJ1-5, with D maybe TRBD1 (5 bases). The germline V and J ends were trimmed by 0 bases and 11 bases, with 8 bases remaining between them. Germline CDR1 and CDR2: DFQATT and SNEGSKA (reference sequence). This CDR3 region has 11 residues. In nucleotides, the CDR3 is TGCAGTGCTAGAGATTTGACAGCCCAGCATTTT. Translation: CSARDLTAQHF.